The 27 T cell receptor beta chains below all came from one sample that was sequenced in a study of T-cell memory formation after mild COVID-19. TCRdb used MiXCR to reprocess the 5' RACE reads, holding one entry per CDR3 protein. The repertoire consists of hundreds of thousands of distinct CDR3 sequences, with 8% to 10% occurring once and the leading ten covering about 20%. The sequenced sample was PBMCs or a T cell subset sorted from them (not recorded which). The source of these receptors is a man aged 18 to 30 who had mild COVID-19 (a few samples of this study predate the infection). Cell type and time point are not known.

This clonotype has a handful of counts. In DNA form, the CDR3 reads TGTGCCACCAGCAGACGGCGGGGGGGATACAATGAGCAGTTCTTC. This translates into CATSRRRGGYNEQFF. This rearrangement joins TRBV15 to TRBJ2-1; TRBD2 matches 9 bases. J was trimmed by 4 bases and V by 2 bases; bases with no gene match: 3. Germline lookup yields CDR1 LNHNV and CDR2 YYDKDF (reference sequence). CDR3 length: 15 amino acids.

This chain uses TRBV6-6 with TRBJ1-1; D possibly corresponds to TRBD1 (5 bases). V was trimmed by 2 bases and J by 1 base, leaving 11 bases between them. Germline CDR1 reads MNHNY; CDR2 reads SVGAGI (reference sequence). The CDR3 runs to 15 residues. CDR3 DNA sequence: TGTGCCAGCAGTTACGGGCCGGGACCGAACACTGAAGCTTTCTTT. Protein product: CASSYGPGPNTEAFF.

The chain uses TRBV6-5 and TRBJ2-7; D could derive from TRBD1 or TRBD2 (7 bases each). V was trimmed by 2 bases and J by 2 bases, leaving 16 bases between them. Looked up from germline, CDR1 is MNHEY and CDR2 is SVGAGI. The CDR3 runs to 16 residues. Here the CDR3 DNA reads TGTGCCAGCAGTTACCGCCCGGGGAGGGGGCCCTACGAGCAGTACTTC. It specifies CASSYRPGRGPYEQYF.

The rearrangement joins TRBV19 to TRBJ1-2; 8 bases match TRBD1. CDR1 and CDR2 from the germline V gene are LNHDA and SQIVND (reference sequence). After removal of 5 bases from V and 5 bases from J, the junction contained 7 bases not matched to a gene. The length of the CDR3 is 14 residues. Here the CDR3 DNA reads TGTGCCAGTAGTGGATGGGACAGGTCGTATGGCTACACCTTC. Protein product: CASSGWDRSYGYTF.

This clonotype was detected only a few times. V is TRBV20-1 and J is TRBJ1-5; 7 bases agree with TRBD1. The CDR3 is 13 residues long. The germline CDR1 and CDR2 sequences are DFQATT and SNEGSKA (reference sequence). J was trimmed by 6 bases and V by 5 bases; bases with no gene match: 7. CDR3 in DNA: TGCAGTGCTTTCGGACAGGCTGGTCAGCCCCAGCATTTT. Residues: CSAFGQAGQPQHF.

This clonotype was seen a few times. The chain has TRBV11-2 and TRBJ2-2, with 8 nucleotides matching TRBD1. Looked up from germline, CDR1 is SGHAT and CDR2 is FQNNGV. Trimming removed 1 base from V and 4 bases from J; junction bases left unmatched: 11. This CDR3 has 18 residues. CDR3 in DNA: TGTGCCAGCAGCTTAGGACGACGCCAGGGGGCGGGCACCGGGGAGCTGTTTTTT. Protein: CASSLGRRQGAGTGELFF.

This clonotype turned up a few times. This chain uses TRBV15 with TRBJ2-3; 13 nucleotides line up with TRBD2. Germline V gene sequence: CDR1 LNHNV, CDR2 YYDKDF (reference sequence). The CDR3 sequence is 16 residues long. The J segment lost 0 bases and the V segment lost 6 bases, leaving 3 bases of the junction unmatched. The CDR3 coding sequence is TGTGCCACCAGGACTAGCGGGAGGTCTAGCACAGATACGCAGTATTTT. Amino acid sequence: CATRTSGRSSTDTQYF.

This clonotype has just a few counts. The J gene is TRBJ1-1, the V gene TRBV20-1; D remains unclear. This CDR3 has 14 amino acids. Trimming took off 1 base at V and 1 base at J, with 10 bases between the two ends. CDR1 and CDR2 (germline): DFQATT, SNEGSKA (reference sequence). The CDR3 DNA follows: TGCAGTGCTAGAGTTGGACTGACGAACACTGAAGCTTTCTTT. Amino acid sequence: CSARVGLTNTEAFF.

This clonotype was counted only a few times. The genes are TRBV5-1 and TRBJ1-1, with a tentative D call TRBD1 (5 bases). Germline V gene sequence: CDR1 SGHRS, CDR2 YFSETQ. The V end was cut by 4 bases, the J end by 2 bases, with 12 bases between. This CDR3 is 14 amino acids long. CDR3 nucleotides: TGCGCCAGCAGCCATGGTTGGGGCAACACTGAAGCTTTCTTT. Protein sequence: CASSHGWGNTEAFF.

CDR3 sequence (DNA): TGTGCCAGCAGTTACGGCAGGGGGCCCGTCGAGCCCCAGCATTTT. Its translation: CASSYGRGPVEPQHF. The chain employs TRBV6-5 and TRBJ1-5; 8 nucleotides agree with TRBD1. This CDR3 comprises 15 residues. V lost 2 bases to trimming and J lost 8 bases; unmatched junction nucleotides: 8. Germline-derived CDR1 and CDR2 are MNHEY and SVGAGI.

This clonotype was found a few times. This sequence joins TRBV27 and TRBJ1-4, with unresolved D. The V gene's germline CDR1 is MNHEY and CDR2 SMNVEV (reference sequence). Deletions cut 5 bases from V and 5 bases from J, with 9 bases between. CDR3 size: 13 residues. CDR3 sequence: CASSEWQNEKLFF. CDR3 DNA: TGTGCCAGCAGTGAATGGCAGAATGAAAAACTGTTTTTT.

This chain links TRBV6-5 with TRBJ2-3; D uncertain. The CDR3 has 14 amino acids. V was pared by 0 bases and J by 2 bases, with 6 bases between. The germline V gene encodes CDR1 MNHEY and CDR2 SVGAGI. CDR3 protein: CASSYSYDTDTQYF. CDR3 sequence (DNA): TGTGCCAGCAGTTACTCGTACGACACAGATACGCAGTATTTT.

The chain uses TRBV5-5 and TRBJ2-6; D is uncertain. The germline V gene encodes CDR1 SGHKS and CDR2 YYEKEE (reference sequence). Trimming took 0 bases from V and 0 from J, leaving 10 bases between them. The CDR3 totals 17 residues. The CDR3 loop reads CASSLGRVFSGANVLTF. In DNA form, the CDR3 reads TGTGCCAGCAGCTTGGGCAGAGTATTCTCTGGGGCCAACGTCCTGACTTTC.

This clonotype was detected ten times or more. Written as DNA, the CDR3 is TGTGCCACCAGTGATTTGGGAGAGGAGGACTCAGTGGGGCTCACTGAAGCTTTCTTT. Amino acids: CATSDLGEEDSVGLTEAFF. The chain combines TRBV24-1 with TRBJ1-1; TRBD1 might be the D (5 bases). Per the germline V gene, CDR1 is KGHDR and CDR2 is SFDVKD. The CDR3 spans 19 residues. V was trimmed by 0 bases and J by 4 bases, leaving 23 bases between them.

At least ten counts were recorded for this clonotype. The chain combines TRBV5-6 with TRBJ1-2, with D tentatively TRBD1 (6 bases). CDR1 and CDR2 (germline): SGHDT, YYEEEE. Trimming pared 3 bases from V and 3 bases from J, leaving 9 bases between. CDR3 length equals 13 residues. CDR3 sequence reads: CASSSGQYYGYTF. In DNA form, the CDR3 reads TGTGCCAGCAGCTCAGGACAGTACTATGGCTACACCTTC.

This chain uses TRBV29-1 with TRBJ1-1; TRBD1 matches 10 bases. Germline lookup yields CDR1 SQVTM and CDR2 ANQGSEA. V was pared by 4 bases and J by 1 base, with 12 bases of the junction left unmatched. CDR3 size: 17 residues. The CDR3 spells CSVGFPRTGGGNTEAFF. The DNA for the CDR3 is TGCAGCGTTGGCTTTCCACGGACAGGGGGAGGGAACACTGAAGCTTTCTTT.

This clonotype came up a few times. The rearrangement links TRBV7-6 to TRBJ2-7; 13 bases match TRBD2. V trimming: 5 bases; J trimming: 3 bases; junction bases outside the gene matches: 7. From germline, CDR1 is SGHVS and CDR2 FNYEAQ. This CDR3 spans 16 amino acids. The CDR3 DNA is TGTGCCAGCAGCCGACTGACTAGCGGGGGGATCTACGAGCAGTACTTC. It specifies CASSRLTSGGIYEQYF.

This sequence joins TRBV28 and TRBJ1-5, with TRBD1 as a possible D gene (5 bases). Germline CDR1 reads MDHEN; CDR2 reads SYDVKM. V gave up 6 bases and J gave up 3 bases, with 15 bases separating them. This CDR3 has 15 amino acids. CDR3 DNA sequence: TGTGCCAGCAGACCCCCTGACAGAATCAATCAGCCCCAGCATTTT. This codes for CASRPPDRINQPQHF.

V and J are TRBV30 and TRBJ1-2, with D tentatively TRBD1 (5 bases). V was clipped by 0 bases and J by 2 bases, with 7 bases between them. The CDR3 consists of 13 residues. Germline loops: CDR1 GTSNPN, CDR2 SVGIG (reference sequence). Here the CDR3 reads CAWSVQVNYGYTF. CDR3 in DNA: TGTGCCTGGAGTGTACAGGTGAACTATGGCTACACCTTC.

This clonotype was recorded many times. The rearrangement uses TRBV9 and TRBJ2-7; maybe TRBD1 (5 bases). V was cut by 4 bases and J by 7 bases, with 21 bases left in between. The CDR3 totals 15 residues. Germline loops: CDR1 SGDLS, CDR2 YYNGEE. The CDR3, as DNA: TGTGCCAGCAGCCCAGGCGGCAGGGAAATTGAAGAGCAGTACTTC. This encodes CASSPGGREIEEQYF.

Only a few counts were recorded for this clonotype. CDR3 sequence: CASSARDRDPPDTQYF. The CDR3 bases are TGTGCCAGCAGCGCACGGGACAGGGATCCGCCAGATACGCAGTATTTT. J is TRBJ2-3 and V is TRBV5-4, with 9 nucleotides matching TRBD1. J lost 4 bases, V lost 4 bases, and 10 bases had no gene match. The CDR3 spans 16 residues. CDR1 is SGHNT, CDR2 YYREEE, per germline (reference sequence).

This clonotype turned up a few times. The genes are TRBV7-6 and TRBJ1-2; D is uncertain. V lost 5 bases to trimming and J lost 2 bases, with 9 bases between them. Per germline, CDR1 SGHVS and CDR2 FNYEAQ. The CDR3 is 13 amino acids. CDR3 coding DNA: TGTGCCAGCAGCCTTTCACAAAACTATGGCTACACCTTC. Its protein product is CASSLSQNYGYTF.

This clonotype came up many times. The V call is TRBV20-1, the J call TRBJ2-3, with D perhaps assigned TRBD1 or TRBD2 (5 bases each). V lost 3 bases, J lost 4 bases, and 26 bases lay in between. This CDR3 contains 18 residues. Germline V gene data show CDR1 as DFQATT and CDR2 as SNEGSKA (reference sequence). The CDR3 bases are TGCAGTGCTAGGGGGGTCGAGGTCCAGCGACCTAGTCCAGATACGCAGTATTTT. Protein sequence: CSARGVEVQRPSPDTQYF.

This clonotype was detected only a few times. J is TRBJ2-6 and V is TRBV5-1; D may correspond to TRBD1 or TRBD2 (5 bases each). Looked up from germline, CDR1 is SGHRS and CDR2 is YFSETQ. CDR3 length equals 13 residues. V lost 7 bases and J lost 3, with 8 bases in between. The CDR3 sequence is CASRGHGANVLTF. The CDR3 region has the DNA TGCGCCAGCCGGGGCCATGGGGCCAACGTCCTGACTTTC.

This clonotype showed up many times. The gene calls are TRBV20-1 and TRBJ2-7; tentative D call: TRBD2 (6 bases). Germline V lookup: CDR1 DFQATT, CDR2 SNEGSKA (reference sequence). The V and J ends lost 5 bases and 1 base respectively, with 9 bases between them. The CDR3 is made up of 12 amino acids. The CDR3 region has the DNA TGCAGTGCTTCGGGACTTTCCTACGAGCAGTACTTC. Its translation is CSASGLSYEQYF.

V gene TRBV11-1 combines with J gene TRBJ2-7, with a weak D call TRBD2 (5 bases). This CDR3 contains 12 residues. Germline-derived CDR1 and CDR2 are SGHAT and FQDESV (reference sequence). Trimming pared 9 bases from V and 0 bases from J, leaving 9 bases between. In DNA form, the CDR3 reads TGTGCCAGTGGAGGTATCTCCTACGAGCAGTACTTC. Its translation: CASGGISYEQYF. Together with reference TRBV11-1 and TRBJ2-7, the CDR3 gives the full variable domain: EAEVAQSPRYKITEKSQAVAFWCDPISGHATLYWYRQILGQGPELLVQFQDESVVDDSQLPKDRFSAERLKGVDSTLKIQPAELGDSAMYLCASGGISYEQYFGPGTRLTVT.

This clonotype was seen more than once but under ten times. J is TRBJ2-3 and V is TRBV7-2, with 10 bases fitting TRBD2. This CDR3 is built from 15 residues. In germline, CDR1 is SGHTA, CDR2 FQGNSA. The V segment lost 3 bases and the J segment 4 bases; nucleotides outside the gene matches: 4. CDR3 sequence: CASSFYSGGSDTQYF. The CDR3, as DNA: TGTGCCAGCAGCTTTTATAGCGGGGGGTCAGATACGCAGTATTTT.